The 10 T cell receptor beta chains below all came from one sample that was sequenced in a study of shared clonotypes between healthy human individuals. CD8 cells regarded as naive lacked CD45RO, were positively chosen for CCR7, and omitted terminally differentiated effector memory CD45RA+ cells. Assay: immunoSEQ multiplex PCR; the TCRdb copy retains only in-frame clones and omits some. The sample records over 2,000,000 clones, 85% to 95% being singletons. Sequenced sample: naive CD8+ T cells from PBMCs. The origin of the receptors is a man between 18 and 29 years old in good health. Some clones in this sample may be carry-over from other donors' samples.

The DNA of the CDR3 is TGTGCCAGTCGACCTAGCGGACCCTCCTACAATGAGCAGTTCTTC. Translation: CASRPSGPSYNEQFF. The gene calls are TRBV6-1 and TRBJ2-1, with TRBD2 matching over 7 bases. The ends lost 9 bases at V and 0 bases at J; junction bases unmatched: 8. Germline V lookup: CDR1 MNHNS, CDR2 SASEGT. This CDR3 is built from 15 residues.

The gene calls are TRBV28 and TRBJ2-7; 8 nucleotides align to TRBD1. The CDR3 is 15 residues long. Looked up from germline, CDR1 is MDHEN and CDR2 is SYDVKM. Trimming cost V 5 bases and J 2 bases; bases outside gene matches: 8. The CDR3 DNA reads as TGTGCCAGCAGTCCACACAGGGGGGCCCCCTACGAGCAGTACTTC. It specifies CASSPHRGAPYEQYF.

This chain connects TRBV5-1 to TRBJ1-1; possible D gene TRBD1, 5 bases. The CDR3 totals 18 residues. Trimming pared 4 bases from V and 1 base from J, leaving 23 bases between. Looked up from germline, CDR1 is SGHRS and CDR2 is YFSETQ. The CDR3 here is CASSRGGGWGMGNTEAFF. In DNA form, the CDR3 reads TGCGCCAGCAGCCGCGGTGGGGGATGGGGAATGGGGAACACTGAAGCTTTCTTT.

J is TRBJ1-1 and V is TRBV28; TRBD1 is a possible D gene (6 bases). With 4 bases removed from V and 6 bases from J, the gap between germline ends came to 18 bases. The CDR3 extends over 15 amino acids. Per the germline V gene, CDR1 is MDHEN and CDR2 is SYDVKM. CDR3 loop: CASSSTGEGGAEAFF. For the CDR3, the DNA is TGTGCCAGCAGTTCAACAGGCGAAGGGGGGGCTGAAGCTTTCTTT.

This chain connects TRBV7-9 to TRBJ2-3, with D uncertain. Deletions cut 0 bases from V and 1 base from J, with 14 bases between. Germline V gene lookup returns CDR1 SEHNR and CDR2 FQNEAQ (reference sequence). The CDR3 totals 17 residues. The CDR3 bases are TGTGCCAGCAGCTTAGCCCCGGGCCCCGTTGGCACAGATACGCAGTATTTT. Its protein is CASSLAPGPVGTDTQYF. Together with reference TRBV7-9 and TRBJ2-3, the CDR3 gives the full variable domain: DTGVSQNPRHKITKRGQNVTFRCDPISEHNRLYWYRQTLGQGPEFLTYFQNEAQLEKSRLLSDRFSAERPKGSFSTLEIQRTEQGDSAMYLCASSLAPGPVGTDTQYFGPGTRLTVL.

The chain combines TRBV9 with TRBJ2-1, with TRBD2 identical over 10 bases. With V trimmed by 0 bases and J by 0 bases, 6 bases remained unmatched. There are 18 residues in the CDR3. Germline V gene lookup returns CDR1 SGDLS and CDR2 YYNGEE. The CDR3 reads CASSVEREGSRSYNEQFF. CDR3 DNA: TGTGCCAGCAGCGTAGAGCGGGAGGGCTCCCGCTCCTACAATGAGCAGTTCTTC.

This rearrangement joins TRBV7-2 to TRBJ2-1, with 10 nucleotides matching TRBD1. The germline CDR1 and CDR2 sequences are SGHTA and FQGNSA. Trimming at V came to 5 bases and at J to 6 bases, leaving 10 bases not matched to a gene. The length of the CDR3 is 16 residues. The CDR3 loop reads CASSPPVGTGVNEQFF. The CDR3 DNA reads TGTGCCAGCAGCCCCCCGGTCGGGACAGGGGTCAATGAGCAGTTCTTC.

This chain uses TRBV6-4 with TRBJ2-6; TRBD1 agrees at 9 bases. The length of the CDR3 is 19 residues. CDR1 is MRHNA, CDR2 SNTAGT, per germline. J gave up 0 bases and V 4 bases, and 10 bases lay outside the gene matches. The CDR3 DNA follows: TGTGCCAGCAGTGCCTTACCACAGGGGGCAATCTCTGGGGCCAACGTCCTGACTTTC. It yields the protein CASSALPQGAISGANVLTF.

The genes are TRBV11-2 and TRBJ1-5; D not resolved. Germline lookup yields CDR1 SGHAT and CDR2 FQNNGV. Trimming stripped 0 bases from V and 4 bases from J, with 1 base between. The CDR3 is 12 residues long. The CDR3 coding sequence is TGTGCCAGCAGCTTAGAAAATCAGCCCCAGCATTTT. This encodes CASSLENQPQHF.

This clone was picked up a small number of times. Other DNA sequences in the same sample also yield this CDR3. The chain carries TRBV9 and TRBJ1-1; D is possibly TRBD1 (5 bases). The CDR3 totals 13 residues. Germline values: CDR1 SGDLS, CDR2 YYNGEE. Trimming shortened V by 0 bases and J by 5 bases, and 8 bases separated the two germline ends. The CDR3 region is CASSVGGRTEAFF. The CDR3 DNA sequence: TGTGCCAGCAGCGTAGGGGGGAGAACTGAAGCTTTCTTT.